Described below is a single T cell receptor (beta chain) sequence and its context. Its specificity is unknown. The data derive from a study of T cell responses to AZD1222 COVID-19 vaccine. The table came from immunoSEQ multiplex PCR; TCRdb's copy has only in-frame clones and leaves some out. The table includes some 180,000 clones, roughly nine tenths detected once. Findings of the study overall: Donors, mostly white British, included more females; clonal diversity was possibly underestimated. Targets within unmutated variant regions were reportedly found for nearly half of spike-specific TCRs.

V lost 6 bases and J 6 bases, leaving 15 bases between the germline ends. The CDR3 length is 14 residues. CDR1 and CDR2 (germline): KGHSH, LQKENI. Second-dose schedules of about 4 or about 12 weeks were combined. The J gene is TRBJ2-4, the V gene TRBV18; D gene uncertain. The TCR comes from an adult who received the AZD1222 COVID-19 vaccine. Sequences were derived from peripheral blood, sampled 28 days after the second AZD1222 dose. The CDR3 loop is CASSPPGSRNIQYF. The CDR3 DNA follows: TGTGCCAGCTCGCCGCCCGGCTCTCGAAACATTCAGTACTTC.